These 3 T cell receptor beta chains originate from one sample sequenced in a study of blood T cells in healthy people across ages. Primers used in a second PCR of roughly 6 to 12 cycles were a sample-barcoded 5' primer and a J-beta primer mix. TCRdb analysed the 5' RACE reads with MiXCR anew, one entry per CDR3 protein. The table has roughly 1.5 million distinct CDR3 sequences, roughly two fifths seen once; the top ten hold about 3.8%. Source material: blood. The receptors here all came from a young woman in good health.

The V call is TRBV7-2, the J call TRBJ2-7, with TRBD1 as a possible D gene (6 bases). Trimming shortened V by 5 bases and J by 0 bases, and 14 bases separated the two germline ends. Germline-derived CDR1 and CDR2 are SGHTA and FQGNSA. The CDR3 spans 15 residues. CDR3 DNA sequence: TGTGCCAGCAGCCCTAACAGGGTTAGCTCCTACGAGCAGTACTTC. As protein: CASSPNRVSSYEQYF.

The chain has TRBV20-1 and TRBJ2-1; 7 nucleotides match TRBD1. The CDR3 runs 14 residues. The trim removed 0 bases at V and 1 base at J, leaving 0 bases unmatched. Germline values: CDR1 DFQATT, CDR2 SNEGSKA (reference sequence). CDR3 nucleotide sequence: TGCAGTGCTAGAGAGGGACAGTCCTACAATGAGCAGTTCTTC. This gives the protein CSAREGQSYNEQFF.

This clonotype was seen a handful of times. The rearrangement links TRBV7-8 to TRBJ2-3; D remains ambiguous. V lost 2 bases, J lost 5 bases, and 11 bases lay in between. Germline V gene data show CDR1 as SGHVS and CDR2 as FQNEAQ. The CDR3 totals 14 residues. In nucleotides, the CDR3 is TGTGCCAGCAGCTTACTAAATAGAGGAGATACGCAGTATTTT. Translated: CASSLLNRGDTQYF.